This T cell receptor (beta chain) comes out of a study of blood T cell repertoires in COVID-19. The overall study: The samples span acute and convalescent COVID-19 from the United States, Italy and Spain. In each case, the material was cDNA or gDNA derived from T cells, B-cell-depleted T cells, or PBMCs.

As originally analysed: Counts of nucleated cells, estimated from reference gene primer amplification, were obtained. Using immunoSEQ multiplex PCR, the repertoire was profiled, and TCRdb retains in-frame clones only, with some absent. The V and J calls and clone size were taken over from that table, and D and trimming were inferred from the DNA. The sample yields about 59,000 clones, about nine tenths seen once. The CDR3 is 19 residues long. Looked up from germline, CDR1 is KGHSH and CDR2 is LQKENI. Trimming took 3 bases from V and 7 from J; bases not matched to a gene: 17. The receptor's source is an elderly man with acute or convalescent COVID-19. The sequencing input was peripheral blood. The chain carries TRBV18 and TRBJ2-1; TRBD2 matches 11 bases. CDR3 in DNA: TGTGCCAGCTCACCTTTGACAGGAGCCCTAGCGGGGGGCCGGAATGAGCAGTTCTTC. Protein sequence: CASSPLTGALAGGRNEQFF.